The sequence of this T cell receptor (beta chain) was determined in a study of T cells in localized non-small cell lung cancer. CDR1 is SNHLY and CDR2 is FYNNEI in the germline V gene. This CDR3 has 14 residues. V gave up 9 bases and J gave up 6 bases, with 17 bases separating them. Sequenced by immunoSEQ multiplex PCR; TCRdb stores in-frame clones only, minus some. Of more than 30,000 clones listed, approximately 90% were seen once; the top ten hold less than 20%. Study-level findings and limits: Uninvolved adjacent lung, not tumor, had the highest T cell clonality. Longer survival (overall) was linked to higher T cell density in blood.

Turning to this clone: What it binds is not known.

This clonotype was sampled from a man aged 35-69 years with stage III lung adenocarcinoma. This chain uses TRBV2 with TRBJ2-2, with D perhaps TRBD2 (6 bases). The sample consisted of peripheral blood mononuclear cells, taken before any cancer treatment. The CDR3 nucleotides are TGTGCCAGTACCACGGGGGTACTACCCGGGGAGCTGTTTTTT. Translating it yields CASTTGVLPGELFF.